Sequencing of this T cell receptor beta chain was carried out in a study of T cells in Graves' hyperthyroidism and ophthalmopathy. Study as a whole: Initial diagnosis, before any treatment, was when peripheral blood was collected. Study-wide results and limits: Peripheral blood also featured most of the thyroid clonotypes expanded above 0.001.

Reasons for excluding patients were uncontrolled infection, other autoimmune disease, pregnancy or lactation. Diagnoses used clinical symptoms, serum thyroxine and TRAb, thyroid ultrasound and orbital computed tomography. What was amplified from RNA transcripts were TCR beta CDR3 regions. First-round RT-PCR of the TCR CDR3 relied on the HTBI primer set. Each CDR3 protein is one row after TCRdb ran MiXCR on the multiplex PCR reads. The data contain about 610,000 distinct CDR3 sequences, approximately 16% of them seen just once; the ten biggest clones take up around 3.5%. About this clonotype: Its matching antigen is unknown.

Germline V gives CDR1 SNHLY, CDR2 FYNNEI. V lost 5 bases, J lost 7 bases, and 8 bases stayed unmatched. This CDR3 is 15 amino acids long. The sequenced material came from blood. The chain has TRBV2 and TRBJ1-6; 7 nucleotides match TRBD1. This sequence was found in a woman in her thirties or forties with Graves' ophthalmopathy. CDR3 protein: CASSPRQGENSPLHF. DNA of the CDR3: TGTGCCAGCAGTCCCCGCCAGGGGGAAAATTCACCCCTCCACTTT.